This T cell receptor (beta chain) was obtained from a study of CD8+ T cells in alopecia areata. Study information: Each day, treated patients took oral tofacitinib twice, at 5 to 10 mg per dose. Regarding the study as a whole: Lesional scalp, especially alopecia totalis/universalis, showed higher clonality than normal scalp. Normal-skin resident alphabeta T cells also appear among scalp sample sequences.

RNA was isolated and reverse transcribed to cDNA, the sequencing template. TCRdb's copy holds only in-frame clones and misses some; the assay was immunoSEQ multiplex PCR. This table has about 190,000 clones, under 60% appearing once. Germline V gene data show CDR1 as SEHNR and CDR2 as FQNEAQ (reference sequence). V shed 4 bases and J shed 2 bases, with 12 bases lying between them. This CDR3 comprises 14 residues. The sample's treatment: oral pan-JAK inhibitor, 5-10 mg twice daily. Peripheral blood and lesional scalp punch biopsies were taken from alopecia areata patients. Note on this clone: The target antigen is unknown.

The clonotype originates from a human donor with alopecia areata. This sequence joins TRBV7-9 and TRBJ2-7, with D tentatively TRBD1 or TRBD2 (5 bases each). The sequenced sample was CD8+ T cells sorted from blood, obtained at week 24, from a patient treated with tofacitinib. In DNA, the CDR3 is TGTGCCAGCAGCTGGGCCGGGGCCACCTACGAGCAGTACTTC. Translation gives CASSWAGATYEQYF.